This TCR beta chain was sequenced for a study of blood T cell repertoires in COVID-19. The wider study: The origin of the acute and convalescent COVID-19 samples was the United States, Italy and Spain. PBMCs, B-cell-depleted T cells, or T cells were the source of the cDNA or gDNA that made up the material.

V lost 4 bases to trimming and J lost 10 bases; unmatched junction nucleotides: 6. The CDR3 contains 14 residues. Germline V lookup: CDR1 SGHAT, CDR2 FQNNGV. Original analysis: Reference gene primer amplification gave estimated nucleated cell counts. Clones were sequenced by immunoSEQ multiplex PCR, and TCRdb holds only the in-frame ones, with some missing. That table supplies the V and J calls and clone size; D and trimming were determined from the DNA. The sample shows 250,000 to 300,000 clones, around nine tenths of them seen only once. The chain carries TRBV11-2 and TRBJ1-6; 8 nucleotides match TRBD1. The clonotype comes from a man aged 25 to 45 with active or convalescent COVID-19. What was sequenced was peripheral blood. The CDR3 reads CASSSRTGSSPLHF. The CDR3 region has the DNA TGTGCCAGCAGCTCGAGGACAGGGAGCTCACCCCTCCACTTT.